This TCR beta chain was recovered during a study of Tregs in tolerant kidney transplant recipients (dated by TCRdb to the late 2010s). Regarding the complete study: TCRbeta sequencing was used in the study to identify donor-specific regulatory T cells before combined kidney and bone marrow transplantation, and the identified cells were then tracked after transplant. In a few healthy controls, several methods of expanding Tregs specific for an allogeneic donor were compared by TCRbeta repertoire sequencing. What the study reported, not specific to this receptor: Biological reproducibility was not examined directly, but technical replication error appeared to be minimal. Expanding Tregs with activated donor B cells appeared to identify the most biologically relevant and donor-specific TCRbeta repertoire. Because the study included only a small number of patients, the results must be confirmed in larger populations and under other immunosuppression protocols.

A remark on this clone: The antigen it binds to is not known. No base quality information exists; no much larger clone differs at one position.

The CDR3 numbers 12 residues from cysteine through phenylalanine. Solely the CDR3 DNA is kept, with 36 bases framed from the first base. The trim is 6 bases for V and 7 bases for J, with a gap of 13 bases between the germline ends. CDR1 and CDR2 (SEHNR, FQNEAQ) derive from the germline V gene (reference sequence). Unstimulated Tregs (CD4+CD25+CD127-), CD4+ non-Tregs (CD4+CD25-), CD4 and CD8 cells were FACS-sorted from thawed PBMCs. Blood from healthy controls was obtained either from healthy volunteers or as purchased buffy coats. Healthy control blood was processed to PBMCs with a Ficoll density gradient and then cryopreserved, whereas patient PBMCs were collected both before and after transplant. For TCRbeta CDR3 sequencing, genomic DNA was extracted from sorted cells using the QIAGEN DNeasy Blood and Tissue Kit. High-throughput TCRbeta CDR3 sequencing was carried out commercially through immunoSEQ, with PCR amplification with bias correction and internal controls included. For the original study's pipeline: A unique productive TCRbeta sequence was defined by the CDR3 nucleotide sequence when primers matched, and otherwise by the CDR3 amino acid sequence together with the Vbeta and Jbeta genes. As a correction for sorting error, sequences shared between sorted populations at a frequency ratio of 2:1 or less were discarded, and the remaining shared sequences were assigned to the higher population. A sequence counted as donor-reactive if, in CFSE-low cells, the sequence had a frequency of at least 0.01% and was expanded at least 5-fold compared with unstimulated cells. Jensen-Shannon divergence, calculated on the top 100 TCRbeta sequences ranked by frequency, was used to quantify repertoire divergence. For samples with multiple sequencing runs, sorting error was corrected in each run separately before the runs were combined. TCRdb provides this immuneACCESS table in a form limited to in-frame rearrangements. Some clones are lacking; in checked studies, under half of them reflect an unresolved V gene, and why the rest are absent is not known. V, J and clone size are those of that table, while D and trimming were read from the DNA. For this sample the table gives about 15,000 clones, of which around 90% were detected only once. Approximately 12% of the sample goes to the ten largest clones.

Sequencing was carried out using CD8+ T cells from blood. The chain is made from TRBV7-9 and TRBJ2-7, with no reliable assignment of the D segment. This sequence originates from a human donor in good health. The DNA reads as follows: TGTGCCAGCAGTTCTCCCTCTGGGGAGCAGTACTTC. This gives the protein CASSSPSGEQYF.